The 29 T cell receptor beta chains below were found in one sample sequenced in a study of shared clonotypes between healthy human individuals. Only in-frame clones appear in the TCRdb table, and some are missing; sequencing was by immunoSEQ multiplex PCR. The table records roughly 2 million clones, approximately 94% of them present only once. The sample was naive CD4+ T cells sorted from blood. As to subset: CD45RA+ positively selected. The receptors shown here come from a man in his late teens or twenties in good health.

The chain couples TRBV7-2 to TRBJ1-2; TRBD1 agrees at 9 bases. The trim removed 5 bases at V and 8 bases at J, leaving 12 bases unmatched. There are 15 residues in the CDR3. Germline CDR1 and CDR2: SGHTA and FQGNSA. CDR3 region: CASSLTGTGTRGYTF. CDR3 nucleotides: TGTGCCAGCAGCCTCACCGGGACAGGGACGCGGGGCTACACCTTC.

CDR3 bases: TGTGCCAGCAGCTTATCATTCGGGAGGGTCGAGCAGTACTTC. Residues: CASSLSFGRVEQYF. The V gene is TRBV7-6, the J gene TRBJ2-7; TRBD2 matches 8 bases. V gave up 2 bases and J gave up 6 bases; unmatched junction bases: 6. The CDR3 has 14 residues. The germline CDR1 and CDR2 sequences are SGHVS and FNYEAQ.

The gene calls are TRBV2 and TRBJ2-3, with 9 bases identical to TRBD2. Germline V gene lookup returns CDR1 SNHLY and CDR2 FYNNEI. The CDR3 has 15 residues. J gave up 1 base and V 7 bases, and 6 bases lay outside the gene matches. For the CDR3, the DNA is TGTGCCAGCACCTTCCAGCGGGGGGGCACAGATACGCAGTATTTT. Amino acids: CASTFQRGGTDTQYF.

The chain uses TRBV28 and TRBJ2-7; tentatively, D is TRBD2 (7 bases). This CDR3 contains 15 residues. Looked up from germline, CDR1 is MDHEN and CDR2 is SYDVKM. Trimming removed 3 bases from V and 0 bases from J, with 12 bases in between. The CDR3 bases are TGTGCCAGCAGTTTTGTGGGAGGGGGCTCCTACGAGCAGTACTTC. It encodes CASSFVGGGSYEQYF.

This chain connects TRBV6-1 to TRBJ1-2, with 7 bases lining up with TRBD1. The J segment lost 4 bases and the V segment lost 4 bases, leaving 9 bases of the junction unmatched. The CDR3 spans 15 residues. Germline V gene lookup returns CDR1 MNHNS and CDR2 SASEGT. The CDR3 region is CASSARQGVAYGYTF. In DNA, the CDR3 is TGTGCCAGCAGTGCGAGACAGGGCGTCGCCTATGGCTACACCTTC.

The genes are TRBV19 and TRBJ2-6; D not certain. Trimming stripped 7 bases from V and 2 bases from J, with 9 bases between. This CDR3 contains 14 residues. From germline, CDR1 is LNHDA and CDR2 SQIVND (reference sequence). CDR3 sequence (DNA): TGTGCCAGTACTACTAACCCTGGGGCCAACGTCCTGACTTTC. Translated, it gives CASTTNPGANVLTF.

The chain recombines TRBV30 with TRBJ2-3, with D perhaps TRBD2 (5 bases). V was trimmed by 3 bases and J by 2 bases, leaving 9 bases between them. The CDR3 is made up of 13 amino acids. Germline loops: CDR1 GTSNPN, CDR2 SVGIG (reference sequence). The CDR3 protein is CAWSPDFTDTQYF. CDR3 in DNA: TGTGCCTGGAGCCCGGACTTCACAGATACGCAGTATTTT.

This sequence joins TRBV6-5 and TRBJ2-3; TRBD2 agrees at 7 bases. Germline V CDR1 and CDR2: MNHEY, SVGAGI. V dropped 8 bases and J dropped 0; count of bases not matched to a gene: 8. The length of the CDR3 is 15 residues. This CDR3 is CASSGTTVSTDTQYF. DNA of the CDR3: TGTGCCAGCTCCGGGACTACGGTTAGCACAGATACGCAGTATTTT.

The chain couples TRBV6-1 to TRBJ2-2, with D unresolved. CDR1 MNHNS and CDR2 SASEGT come from the germline V gene. The CDR3 is 15 residues long. Deletions cut 2 bases from V and 5 bases from J, with 12 bases between. CDR3 sequence (DNA): TGTGCCAGCAGTGAAAGAACAGCCTCTACCGGGGAGCTGTTTTTT. Translated: CASSERTASTGELFF.

This chain connects TRBV28 to TRBJ1-1; no reliable D call. This CDR3 has 13 amino acids. Germline CDR1 MDHEN, CDR2 SYDVKM. V was pared by 5 bases and J by 2 bases, with 9 bases between. In nucleotides, the CDR3 is TGTGCCAGCAGTCTTCAACCCAACACTGAAGCTTTCTTT. Protein product: CASSLQPNTEAFF. Supplemented by reference TRBV28 and TRBJ1-1, the full variable domain reads DVKVTQSSRYLVKRTGEKVFLECVQDMDHENMFWYRQDPGLGLRLIYFSYDVKMKEKGDIPEGYSVSREKKERFSLILESASTNQTSMYLCASSLQPNTEAFFGQGTRLTVV.

This clone was seen a single time. The gene calls are TRBV6-1 and TRBJ1-3; D ambiguous. Germline CDR1 is MNHNS and CDR2 is SASEGT. This CDR3 has 13 amino acids. V was clipped by 4 bases and J by 4 bases, with 8 bases between them. The CDR3, as DNA: TGTGCCAGCAGTGTAGCCGGCGGAAACACCATATATTTT. Protein: CASSVAGGNTIYF.

CDR3 in amino acids: CAIRGTVGNSPLHF. CDR3 in DNA: TGTGCCATCAGGGGGACAGTAGGGAATTCACCCCTCCACTTT. This chain links TRBV10-3 with TRBJ1-6; TRBD1 aligns across 7 bases. Per germline, CDR1 ENHRY and CDR2 SYGVKD. V was pared by 6 bases and J by 7 bases, with 6 bases of the junction left unmatched. The CDR3 covers 14 residues.

Concerning this clone itself: The same CDR3 also results from other DNA sequences found in this sample. This chain links TRBV7-9 with TRBJ1-1, with D unclear. This CDR3 has 10 amino acids. CDR1 and CDR2 (germline): SEHNR, FQNEAQ (reference sequence). V gave up 3 bases and J gave up 8 bases, with 4 bases separating them. CDR3 loop: CASSLEEAFF. The CDR3 DNA sequence: TGTGCCAGCAGCTTGGAGGAAGCTTTCTTT.

The chain couples TRBV7-2 to TRBJ2-7; 8 nucleotides match TRBD1. The ends lost 5 bases at V and 4 bases at J; junction bases unmatched: 10. The CDR3 has 15 residues. Germline V CDR1 and CDR2: SGHTA, FQGNSA. In nucleotides, the CDR3 is TGTGCCAGCAGCCGAGAAGGGACAGGCACATACGAGCAGTACTTC. It translates to CASSREGTGTYEQYF. The complete variable domain, with remaining parts taken from reference TRBV7-2 and TRBJ2-7, reads GAGVSQSPSNKVTEKGKDVELRCDPISGHTALYWYRQSLGQGLEFLIYFQGNSAPDKSGLPSDRFSAERTGGSVSTLTIQRTQQEDSAVYLCASSREGTGTYEQYFGPGTRLTVT.

As concerns this clone: Different DNA sequences within this sample yield the same CDR3. The chain is built from TRBV7-2 and TRBJ2-5, with no clear D. Trimming cost V 1 base and J 5 bases, with 8 bases left between them. The CDR3 is 13 amino acids. Germline CDR1 reads SGHTA; CDR2 reads FQGNSA. For the CDR3, the DNA is TGTGCCAGCAGCTTAGTCCTGGGGGAGACCCAGTACTTC. Protein sequence: CASSLVLGETQYF.

CDR3 in DNA: TGTGCCAGCAGCCACCGTTCCTCGGATCTGAGGGCCTACAATGAGCAGTTCTTC. It codes for CASSHRSSDLRAYNEQFF. This chain joins TRBV7-2 and TRBJ2-1; tentatively, D is TRBD2 (5 bases). V lost 5 bases to trimming and J lost 2 bases, with 22 bases between them. Per the germline V gene, CDR1 is SGHTA and CDR2 is FQGNSA. This CDR3 spans 18 amino acids. The full variable domain, with the rest looked up from reference TRBV7-2 and TRBJ2-1, is GAGVSQSPSNKVTEKGKDVELRCDPISGHTALYWYRQSLGQGLEFLIYFQGNSAPDKSGLPSDRFSAERTGGSVSTLTIQRTQQEDSAVYLCASSHRSSDLRAYNEQFFGPGTRLTVL.

CDR3 loop: CASGLFGGESSYNEQFF. In DNA, the CDR3 is TGTGCCAGCGGACTCTTCGGGGGGGAAAGCTCCTACAATGAGCAGTTCTTC. The chain joins TRBV7-9 to TRBJ2-1; 8 nucleotides line up with TRBD2. CDR1 is SEHNR, CDR2 FQNEAQ, per germline (reference sequence). The CDR3 runs to 17 residues. V was pared by 8 bases and J by 0 bases, with 12 bases of the junction left unmatched.

CDR3 sequence: CASSPHLQGRAEAFF. The DNA of the CDR3 is TGTGCCAGCAGTCCCCACCTCCAGGGACGCGCTGAAGCTTTCTTT. The chain links TRBV27 to TRBJ1-1, with D perhaps TRBD1 (5 bases). The V end was cut by 5 bases, the J end by 6 bases, with 19 bases between. Germline lookup yields CDR1 MNHEY and CDR2 SMNVEV (reference sequence). This CDR3 has 15 amino acids.

The count of this clone is one. The rearrangement links TRBV5-4 to TRBJ2-5; 8 positions agree with TRBD1. J lost 4 bases, V lost 0 bases, and 2 bases had no gene match. CDR1 is SGHNT, CDR2 YYREEE, per germline (reference sequence). The CDR3 has 14 amino acids. CDR3 bases: TGTGCCAGCAGCTTGGCAGGGGGCATAGAGACCCAGTACTTC. It encodes CASSLAGGIETQYF.

The J gene is TRBJ2-7, the V gene TRBV9, with TRBD2 matching over 12 bases. Germline V gene sequence: CDR1 SGDLS, CDR2 YYNGEE. The CDR3 consists of 15 residues. The trim removed 3 bases at V and 3 bases at J, leaving 4 bases unmatched. CDR3 bases: TGTGCCAGCAGCGAGGGACTAGCGGGTAACTACGAGCAGTACTTC. It translates to CASSEGLAGNYEQYF.

The gene calls are TRBV6-5 and TRBJ2-2; D unclear. The CDR3 spans 14 residues. Trimming removed 8 bases from V and 0 bases from J, with 10 bases in between. Germline V lookup: CDR1 MNHEY, CDR2 SVGAGI. CDR3 sequence: CASGAGSNTGELFF. In nucleotides, the CDR3 is TGTGCCAGCGGTGCCGGGTCGAACACCGGGGAGCTGTTTTTT.

CDR3: CASSVGGAENTIYF. In DNA form, the CDR3 reads TGTGCCAGCAGCGTAGGGGGGGCCGAGAACACCATATATTTT. V and J are TRBV9 and TRBJ1-3; perhaps TRBD1 as D (6 bases). The CDR3 is 14 residues long. CDR1 is SGDLS, CDR2 YYNGEE, per germline. The V and J ends lost 0 bases and 7 bases respectively, with 11 bases between them. Variable domain in full (rest from reference TRBV9 and TRBJ1-3): DSGVTQTPKHLITATGQRVTLRCSPRSGDLSVYWYQQSLDQGLQFLIQYYNGEERAKGNILERFSAQQFPDLHSELNLSSLELGDSALYFCASSVGGAENTIYFGEGSWLTVV.

The rearrangement uses TRBV29-1 and TRBJ2-1; D is unresolved. CDR1 is SQVTM, CDR2 ANQGSEA, per germline. The CDR3 contains 15 residues. V lost 1 base and J lost 0, with 10 bases in between. CDR3 sequence: CSVEVKVFSYNEQFF. As DNA, the CDR3 is TGCAGCGTTGAAGTTAAGGTTTTCTCCTACAATGAGCAGTTCTTC.

V usage is TRBV30 and J usage is TRBJ1-2; 8 bases are shared with TRBD1. V trimming: 5 bases; J trimming: 8 bases; junction bases outside the gene matches: 13. The CDR3 runs 14 residues. Looked up from germline, CDR1 is GTSNPN and CDR2 is SVGIG (reference sequence). The CDR3: CAWGQGASSRGYTF. The CDR3 DNA sequence: TGTGCCTGGGGACAGGGAGCGAGTTCGCGCGGCTACACCTTC. Supplemented by reference TRBV30 and TRBJ1-2, the full variable domain reads SQTIHQWPATLVQPVGSPLSLECTVEGTSNPNLYWYRQAAGRGLQLLFYSVGIGQISSEVPQNLSASRPQDRQFILSSKKLLLSDSGFYLCAWGQGASSRGYTFGSGTRLTVV.

The chain employs TRBV30 and TRBJ1-1; the D gene is possibly TRBD1 (5 bases). Trimming stripped 4 bases from V and 5 bases from J, with 14 bases between. The CDR3 is 13 amino acids. Per germline, CDR1 GTSNPN and CDR2 SVGIG (reference sequence). Written as DNA, the CDR3 is TGTGCCTGGAATGGGGGGGGAGGGACTGAAGCTTTCTTT. It encodes CAWNGGGGTEAFF.

This sequence joins TRBV18 and TRBJ2-7; the match to TRBD2 covers 13 bases. V trimming: 6 bases; J trimming: 2 bases; junction bases outside the gene matches: 10. There are 17 residues in the CDR3. The germline V gene encodes CDR1 KGHSH and CDR2 LQKENI. The CDR3 DNA sequence: TGTGCCAGCTCCCTAAACTCCGGGACTAGCGGGACCTACGAGCAGTACTTC. Its protein product is CASSLNSGTSGTYEQYF.

Comment on this clone: Other DNA sequences in the same sample also yield this CDR3. V usage is TRBV5-1 and J usage is TRBJ2-7; TRBD1 matches at 7 bases. The germline CDR1 and CDR2 sequences are SGHRS and YFSETQ. CDR3 length: 14 amino acids. V shed 0 bases and J 3 bases; nucleotides not matched to a gene: 3. This chain's CDR3 is CASSLATGIYEQYF. The CDR3, as DNA: TGCGCCAGCAGCTTGGCGACAGGGATCTACGAGCAGTACTTC.

This clone was observed a single time. The V and J genes are TRBV4-1 and TRBJ2-7; the match to TRBD2 covers 9 bases. CDR3 size: 17 residues. V was pared by 0 bases and J by 0 bases, with 6 bases of the junction left unmatched. Germline V CDR1 and CDR2: MGHRA, YSYEKL. CDR3 residues: CASSQDISGGSSYEQYF. CDR3 DNA sequence: TGCGCCAGCAGCCAAGATATTAGCGGGGGCAGCTCCTACGAGCAGTACTTC.

This chain connects TRBV27 to TRBJ2-7; 9 bases agree with TRBD2. CDR3 length: 16 residues. V lost 3 bases, J lost 0 bases, and 6 bases stayed unmatched. Germline CDR1 and CDR2: MNHEY and SMNVEV (reference sequence). The CDR3 region is CASSFRRGGSSYEQYF. The CDR3 bases are TGTGCCAGCAGTTTTCGGCGGGGGGGAAGCTCCTACGAGCAGTACTTC.